What follows describes a single T cell receptor beta chain. In its sample, this clonotype was seen many times. The antigen this receptor binds is unknown. One end of the junction varies from germline; a read error may be responsible. CDR1 and CDR2 are read off the germline V gene (reference sequence) as LNHDA and SQIVND. Including the terminal cysteine and phenylalanine, the CDR3 comprises 14 residues. Kept here is only the CDR3 DNA, which spans 42 bases and is read in frame from base 1. The iRepertoire nested amplicon-rescue multiplex PCR (arm-PCR) platform was used to amplify TCR alpha and beta CDR3 regions from RNA. One-step reverse transcription and amplification used about 95-400 ng of tissue mRNA or PBMC total RNA as input. Following bead purification, Illumina adapters were added through a secondary multiplex PCR, and the libraries were then gel-purified between 200 and 400 bp. The libraries contained internal 6-nucleotide barcodes that were used for demultiplexing. Sequencing of the libraries was done on an Illumina MiSeq using 2x220 or 2x250 nucleotide paired-end reads. As for the original processing: Paired reads were merged using FLASH 1.2.11 and were aligned to the GRCh37 human genome using BWA-MEM, after which TRA and TRB reads were extracted. V and J assignment used an IMGT-derived reference of cassette sequences and CDR3 motifs that included pseudogenes. Reads were translated in three frames, and productive CDR3s were defined by a C…FGXG motif without stop codons. Unique combinations of V-J cassette pair and CDR3 amino acid sequence were defined as clonotypes. Reads were filtered by Hamming distance, thresholded by each sample's sequence error rate in mapped regions. TCRdb ran its own pipeline on the public reads, namely fastp trimming at Q25 and MiXCR clone calling, and kept in-frame beta chains. One record per CDR3 amino acid sequence lists the most common genes and DNA. The V and J calls were determined by TCRdb, not by the authors. In this sample the table shows around 100,000 distinct CDR3 sequences, around 29% of which occur a single time. 40% to 55% of the sample is in the top ten clones.

This sample was included in a study of glioma-infiltrating T cells (dated by TCRdb to between 2015 and 2016). In terms of the full investigation: Glioma tissue, non-neoplastic brain tissue and matched peripheral blood mononuclear cells were used as sources from which TCR alpha- and beta-chain repertoires were sequenced. To measure divergence between tissue and blood T-cell populations, each tissue-infiltrating repertoire was compared with the peripheral blood repertoire of the same patient. The paired cohort comprised three low-grade glioma patients, eight or nine primary glioblastoma patients and three non-glioma patients contributing non-neoplastic brain tissue. Results and caveats for the whole study, not just this receptor: Tissue and blood shared very few CDR3 sequences, a result attributed to high CDR3 diversity and limited sampling. Small numbers underpinned the group comparisons: several glioblastoma patients, three low-grade glioma patients and three non-neoplastic patients. In non-neoplastic patients, VJ-independent divergence between tissue and blood fell below expectation, whereas in all gliomas, and especially in low-grade gliomas, the divergence rose above expectation.

Input material: glioma tissue, nonneoplastic brain tissue, or PBMCs (not recorded which). Rearrangement joined TRBV19 to TRBJ2-3, with the D gene too uncertain to name. The TCR was taken from a human donor with low-grade glioma or glioblastoma, undergoing nonglioma brain surgery, or in good health (not recorded which). The CDR3 amino acid sequence is: CASSLEPRTDTQYF. In nucleotide form, the sequence is TGTGCCAGTAGTTTAGAGCCGAGAACAGATACGCAGTATTTT.